The 24 T cell receptor beta chains in this list originate from one sample, sequenced in a study of T cell repertoires in cytomegalovirus infection. TCRdb re-called the reads with MiXCR, one entry per CDR3 protein. The table has more than 400,000 distinct CDR3 sequences, around 27% seen once. Material for sequencing was PBMCs. The receptors here all came from a human donor in good health (CMV status not recorded). Some clones in this sample may be carry-over from other donors' samples.

This clonotype was seen only a few times. This rearrangement joins TRBV6-5 to TRBJ2-7, with 15 bases identical to TRBD2. With 5 bases clipped from V and 4 bases from J, the junction kept 12 bases outside the gene matches. Germline V gives CDR1 MNHEY, CDR2 SVGAGI. The CDR3 sequence is 18 residues long. CDR3 sequence: CASSPTGTSGRTLYEQYF. The CDR3 DNA follows: TGTGCCAGCAGTCCTACCGGGACTAGCGGGAGGACGTTGTACGAGCAGTACTTC.

This clonotype has a handful of counts. J is TRBJ1-6 and V is TRBV4-1; TRBD1 agrees at 9 bases. The V gene end was trimmed by 2 bases and the J gene end by 8 bases; junction bases not matched to a gene: 4. Germline assignment: CDR1 MGHRA and CDR2 YSYEKL. The CDR3 is 15 residues long. The CDR3 nucleotides are TGCGCCAGCAGCCAACAACAGGGGGCGGATTCACCCCTCCACTTT. Translated, it gives CASSQQQGADSPLHF.

This clonotype was recorded a few times. The rearrangement links TRBV15 to TRBJ2-7; 10 bases agree with TRBD2. Trimming took 0 bases from V and 5 from J; bases not matched to a gene: 4. Germline CDR1 LNHNV, CDR2 YYDKDF (reference sequence). CDR3 length equals 15 residues. Written as DNA, the CDR3 is TGTGCCACCAGCAGAGATGGTAGCGGGAGGCACGAGCAGTACTTC. This encodes CATSRDGSGRHEQYF. Using reference TRBV15 and TRBJ2-7 for the parts outside the CDR3, the full variable domain is DAMVIQNPRYQVTQFGKPVTLSCSQTLNHNVMYWYQQKSSQAPKLLFHYYDKDFNNEADTPDNFQSRRPNTSFCFLDIRSPGLGDTAMYLCATSRDGSGRHEQYFGPGTRLTVT.

This clonotype was counted only a few times. CDR3 residues: CASSRDSNNQPQHF. In nucleotides, the CDR3 is TGTGCCAGCAGTAGAGACAGCAACAATCAGCCCCAGCATTTT. V and J are TRBV28 and TRBJ1-5; possible D gene TRBD1, 5 bases. V was cut by 5 bases and J by 3 bases, with 11 bases left in between. Germline V gives CDR1 MDHEN, CDR2 SYDVKM. The CDR3 sequence is 14 residues long.

The rearrangement joins TRBV7-3 to TRBJ2-5; 10 bases line up with TRBD1. V was clipped by 2 bases and J by 5 bases; unmatched bases: 11. Germline CDR1 is SGHTA and CDR2 is FQGTGA. This CDR3 contains 17 residues. The CDR3 loop is CASSLDEVTGGAETQYF. The CDR3 DNA reads TGTGCCAGCAGCTTAGACGAGGTGACAGGGGGCGCCGAGACCCAGTACTTC.

For this clonotype: In this CDR3 the conserved last residue, phenylalanine or tryptophan, is missing, so a read error is likely. The rearrangement links TRBV7-2 to TRBJ1-2; a possible D gene is TRBD1 (5 bases). The CDR3 runs 13 residues. Trimming stripped 4 bases from V and 8 bases from J, with 14 bases between. Germline CDR1 is SGHTA and CDR2 is FQGNSA. CDR3 nucleotides: TGTGCCAGCAGCTCCTATGGGGGATTCGGCTACACCTAC. Amino acids: CASSSYGGFGYTY.

The chain employs TRBV6-2 or TRBV6-3 and TRBJ2-1, with a tentative D call TRBD2 (6 bases). The CDR3 totals 17 residues. V was pared by 6 bases and J by 4 bases, with 22 bases between. Germline assignment: CDR1 MNHEY and CDR2 SVGEGT. The CDR3 region is CASSNRETGRLYNEQFF. The CDR3 nucleotides read TGTGCCAGCAGCAACCGGGAGACGGGGAGGTTGTACAATGAGCAGTTCTTC.

V usage is TRBV12-3 or TRBV12-4 and J usage is TRBJ2-3; 10 bases map to TRBD2. The CDR3 extends over 16 amino acids. V shed 5 bases, J shed 1 base, and the junction held 6 bases outside the gene matches. The CDR3 loop is CASSPSGRARTDTQYF. The CDR3 region has the DNA TGTGCCAGCAGTCCGAGCGGGAGGGCCCGCACAGATACGCAGTATTTT.

The chain's CDR3 is CASKPGQINEKLFF. The DNA for the CDR3 is TGTGCCAGCAAACCGGGACAAATAAATGAAAAACTGTTTTTT. The chain links TRBV3-1 to TRBJ1-4; D perhaps matches TRBD1 (6 bases). Between the trimmed V and J ends, which lost 7 bases and 5 bases, there was a span of 14 bases. The V gene's germline CDR1 is LGHDT and CDR2 YNNKEL (reference sequence). The CDR3 consists of 14 residues.

This clonotype turned up a few times. This chain connects TRBV2 to TRBJ2-3; no clear D gene. V lost 10 bases to trimming and J lost 5 bases, with 10 bases between them. The CDR3 consists of 11 residues. From germline, CDR1 is SNHLY and CDR2 FYNNEI. Here the CDR3 DNA reads TGTGCCACCCTCGCAGTAGATACGCAGTATTTT. Translated, it gives CATLAVDTQYF.

The chain combines TRBV6-2 or TRBV6-3 with TRBJ2-6; a possible D gene is TRBD2 (5 bases). Germline CDR1 and CDR2: MNHEY and SVGEGT. This CDR3 contains 16 residues. Trimming removed 2 bases from V and 2 bases from J, with 10 bases in between. The CDR3 spells CASSYRTGTGANVLTF. The CDR3 bases are TGTGCCAGCAGTTACCGGACGGGAACTGGGGCCAACGTCCTGACTTTC.

This clonotype was picked up a small number of times. The rearrangement links TRBV12-3 or TRBV12-4 to TRBJ2-3; 7 bases are a match to TRBD1. The CDR3 is made up of 13 amino acids. V was clipped by 6 bases and J by 12 bases; unmatched bases: 12. CDR3: CASSHPGGYVQYF. The CDR3, as DNA: TGTGCCAGCAGCCACCCAGGGGGATACGTCCAGTATTTT.

As regards this clonotype: This sequence may be a read error, since a much larger clone differs from it by one base. V gene TRBV7-2 combines with J gene TRBJ2-4; a weak D match, TRBD2 (6 bases). Germline lookup yields CDR1 SGHTA and CDR2 FQGNSA. The CDR3 runs to 14 residues. CDR3 residues: CASSPRVVGGIPYF. For the CDR3, the DNA is TGTGCCAGCAGCCCCCGGGTAGTGGGAGGCATTCCGTACTTC.

V and J are TRBV6-6 and TRBJ2-7, with D maybe TRBD2 (6 bases). The V and J ends lost 5 bases and 2 bases respectively, with 13 bases between them. Germline V gene data show CDR1 as MNHNY and CDR2 as SVGAGI (reference sequence). The CDR3 length is 14 residues. CDR3 sequence (DNA): TGTGCCAGCAGTGTGTCGGGACTTGCCTACGAGCAGTACTTC. This sequence encodes CASSVSGLAYEQYF.

This clonotype was counted many times. This chain uses TRBV11-3 with TRBJ1-1; D call uncertain. Trimming removed 2 bases from V and 0 bases from J, with 7 bases in between. This CDR3 spans 14 amino acids. Germline values: CDR1 SGHNT, CDR2 YENEEA. The CDR3 protein is CASSLNGMNTEAFF. CDR3 bases: TGTGCCAGCAGCTTAAATGGCATGAACACTGAAGCTTTCTTT.

This clonotype was seen a few times. V gene TRBV7-2 combines with J gene TRBJ2-1; the match to TRBD2 covers 8 bases. Germline CDR1 SGHTA, CDR2 FQGNSA. This CDR3 comprises 15 residues. After removal of 5 bases from V and 6 bases from J, the junction contained 9 bases not matched to a gene. The CDR3 DNA reads as TGTGCCAGCAGCCTAAGCGGGAGCCCCTCCAATGAGCAGTTCTTC. This codes for CASSLSGSPSNEQFF.

This clonotype appeared a few times. This chain connects TRBV19 to TRBJ1-5; no firm D call. The germline CDR1 and CDR2 sequences are LNHDA and SQIVND (reference sequence). Trimming took 7 bases from V and 5 from J, leaving 9 bases between them. The CDR3 loop spans 12 amino acids. CDR3 sequence reads: CASKQTYQPQHF. The CDR3 DNA reads as TGTGCCAGTAAACAGACCTATCAGCCCCAGCATTTT.

The J gene is TRBJ2-1, the V gene TRBV15, with 7 bases identical to TRBD2. Germline values: CDR1 LNHNV, CDR2 YYDKDF (reference sequence). The trim removed 5 bases at V and 5 bases at J, leaving 12 bases unmatched. The CDR3 extends over 16 amino acids. This CDR3 is CATSFRPGLHNNEQFF. As DNA, the CDR3 is TGTGCCACCAGCTTTAGACCGGGACTACATAACAATGAGCAGTTCTTC.

This sequence joins TRBV7-9 and TRBJ2-7; unclear D gene. Germline CDR1 reads SEHNR; CDR2 reads FQNEAQ (reference sequence). V lost 3 bases and J 2 bases, leaving 11 bases between the germline ends. This CDR3 is built from 14 residues. The DNA of the CDR3 is TGTGCCAGCAGCTTCCGTGGGAACCCCTACGAGCAGTACTTC. Protein sequence: CASSFRGNPYEQYF.

There are many counts of this clonotype. CDR3 DNA sequence: TGTGCCAGCAGCCTCGGGGGCTTGAGTGAAAAACTGTTTTTT. Amino acids: CASSLGGLSEKLFF. The V call is TRBV12-3 or TRBV12-4, the J call TRBJ1-4; TRBD1 is a possible D gene (6 bases). The CDR3 is 14 amino acids. Trimming stripped 6 bases from V and 7 bases from J, with 15 bases between.

The genes are TRBV19 and TRBJ2-3; no clear D gene. V dropped 6 bases and J dropped 8 bases, with 12 bases sitting between them. Looked up from germline, CDR1 is LNHDA and CDR2 is SQIVND (reference sequence). The CDR3 extends over 12 amino acids. CDR3 sequence reads: CASSPDRGTQYF. CDR3 nucleotide sequence: TGTGCCAGTAGCCCGGACCGAGGTACGCAGTATTTT.

CDR3 nucleotide sequence: TGTGCCAGCAGCTCCGGGCCTGGGGATGAGCAGTTCTTC. It yields the protein CASSSGPGDEQFF. This chain uses TRBV7-9 with TRBJ2-1; D gene uncertain. CDR1 and CDR2 (germline): SEHNR, FQNEAQ (reference sequence). The CDR3 covers 13 residues. Trimming removed 4 bases at V and 8 bases at J, with 12 bases between.

There are many counts of this clonotype. V usage is TRBV7-2 and J usage is TRBJ2-5; D not resolved. Trimming removed 0 bases from V and 5 bases from J, with 10 bases in between. The germline gives CDR1 SGHTA, CDR2 FQGNSA. This CDR3 has 14 amino acids. CDR3 protein: CASSLAKGRETQYF. CDR3 nucleotide sequence: TGTGCCAGCAGCTTAGCAAAGGGTAGGGAGACCCAGTACTTC. Combining the CDR3 with reference TRBV7-2 and TRBJ2-5 gives the whole variable domain GAGVSQSPSNKVTEKGKDVELRCDPISGHTALYWYRQSLGQGLEFLIYFQGNSAPDKSGLPSDRFSAERTGGSVSTLTIQRTQQEDSAVYLCASSLAKGRETQYFGPGTRLLVL.

As to this clonotype: A much larger clone lies one base from this, so it may be a read error. The chain links TRBV6-8 to TRBJ1-5; 8 bases align to TRBD1. This CDR3 is 17 amino acids long. After removal of 7 bases from V and 6 bases from J, the junction contained 17 bases not matched to a gene. From germline, CDR1 is MNHGY and CDR2 SAAAGT. The CDR3 DNA sequence: TGTGCCAGCACCCCGCCCCGGACAGGGAAAGCAATTCAGCCCCAGCATTTT. Amino acids: CASTPPRTGKAIQPQHF.